These 17 T cell receptor beta chains share one sample of origin, sequenced in a study of radiotherapy plus CTLA-4 blockade in lung cancer. Assay: immunoSEQ multiplex PCR; the TCRdb copy retains only in-frame clones and omits some. Altogether around 44,000 clones are present, approximately 86% being singletons, with the ten largest covering over 15%. The sequenced sample was peripheral blood, obtained from a patient treated with radiotherapy plus ipilimumab. Source of these receptors: a human donor with non-small cell lung cancer that progressed on radiotherapy plus ipilimumab. Some clones in this sample may be carry-over from other donors' samples.

DNA of the CDR3: TGCGCCAGCAGCTCCGGGACAGGGGCCTACGAGCAGTACTTC. It is translated as CASSSGTGAYEQYF. This chain uses TRBV5-1 with TRBJ2-7; 10 nucleotides match TRBD1. CDR3 length equals 14 residues. Germline trimming cut 3 bases from V and 2 bases from J; bases unmatched to any gene: 2. CDR1 is SGHRS, CDR2 YFSETQ, per germline.

This clone appeared a single time. The J gene is TRBJ1-1, the V gene TRBV19; D is perhaps TRBD1 (5 bases). From germline, CDR1 is LNHDA and CDR2 SQIVND (reference sequence). V was cut by 3 bases and J by 3 bases, with 14 bases left in between. This CDR3 is built from 15 residues. The CDR3 DNA sequence: TGTGCCAGTAGTATGTATGGCAGGGAATACACTGAAGCTTTCTTT. Translated, it gives CASSMYGREYTEAFF.

The V gene is TRBV11-1, the J gene TRBJ1-1, with 11 bases aligning to TRBD1. This CDR3 is 16 amino acids long. Per the germline V gene, CDR1 is SGHAT and CDR2 is FQDESV (reference sequence). The trim removed 5 bases at V and 6 bases at J, leaving 11 bases unmatched. CDR3 protein: CASSPLMGQGDAEAFF. The CDR3 bases are TGTGCCAGCAGCCCCCTAATGGGACAGGGGGACGCTGAAGCTTTCTTT.

The chain couples TRBV7-2 to TRBJ2-5, with 9 nucleotides matching TRBD2. The CDR3 spans 14 residues. The V segment lost 5 bases and the J segment 4 bases; nucleotides outside the gene matches: 5. Looked up from germline, CDR1 is SGHTA and CDR2 is FQGNSA. In DNA, the CDR3 is TGTGCCAGCAGCCTTAGCGGGAGAACAGAGACCCAGTACTTC. Translation gives CASSLSGRTETQYF.

A remark on this clone: Other DNA sequences in the same sample also yield this CDR3. The chain uses TRBV6-1 and TRBJ1-1; D is possibly TRBD1 (6 bases). Deletions cut 8 bases from V and 1 base from J, with 11 bases between. The CDR3 runs 13 residues. Germline CDR1 is MNHNS and CDR2 is SASEGT. DNA for the CDR3: TGTGCCAGCTCCACACAGGGGAACACTGAAGCTTTCTTT. Translated, it gives CASSTQGNTEAFF.

In this sample, this clone turned up a few times. V gene TRBV27 combines with J gene TRBJ2-7; the D gene is possibly TRBD2 (6 bases). V lost 1 base and J 7 bases, leaving 14 bases between the germline ends. CDR3 length equals 14 residues. CDR1 and CDR2 from the germline V gene are MNHEY and SMNVEV (reference sequence). CDR3 nucleotides: TGTGCCAGCAGTTTATGGCAGGGAGGAGGTGAGCAGTACTTC. Translation: CASSLWQGGGEQYF.

The V gene is TRBV4-2, the J gene TRBJ1-2, with D tentatively TRBD1 (6 bases). The CDR3 has 15 residues. The V end was cut by 4 bases, the J end by 2 bases, with 14 bases between. In germline, CDR1 is LGHNA, CDR2 YNFKEQ. The CDR3 loop reads CASSPEAGANYGYTF. CDR3 in DNA: TGTGCCAGCAGCCCCGAGGCAGGGGCAAACTATGGCTACACCTTC.

This clone was seen once. The chain combines TRBV11-2 with TRBJ1-1, with no clear D. The germline V gene encodes CDR1 SGHAT and CDR2 FQNNGV. Trimming removed 6 bases from V and 0 bases from J, with 8 bases in between. The CDR3 sequence is 13 residues long. Here the CDR3 reads CASRGDLNTEAFF. The CDR3 coding sequence is TGTGCCAGCAGAGGAGACCTGAACACTGAAGCTTTCTTT.

The V and J genes are TRBV10-3 and TRBJ1-2; possible D gene TRBD1, 5 bases. The CDR3 loop spans 12 amino acids. Germline V gene lookup returns CDR1 ENHRY and CDR2 SYGVKD. The V end was cut by 6 bases, the J end by 3 bases, with 8 bases between. CDR3 bases: TGTGCCATCAGCTCGGGGGACTATGGCTACACCTTC. It specifies CAISSGDYGYTF.

The chain combines TRBV27 with TRBJ2-1, with no clear D. CDR1 is MNHEY, CDR2 SMNVEV, per germline (reference sequence). V dropped 8 bases and J dropped 0 bases, with 8 bases sitting between them. This CDR3 has 13 residues. For the CDR3, the DNA is TGTGCCAGCGAATCTAGCTCCTACAATGAGCAGTTCTTC. This sequence encodes CASESSSYNEQFF.

The CDR3 spells CAISGRDTIYF. The CDR3 DNA follows: TGTGCCATCAGCGGCCGGGACACCATATATTTT. The gene calls are TRBV10-3 and TRBJ1-3; D not resolved. V was shortened by 6 bases and J by 8 bases, with 8 bases between the two germline ends. Germline CDR1 ENHRY, CDR2 SYGVKD. The CDR3 extends over 11 amino acids.

In DNA form, the CDR3 reads TGTGCCATCAGTGCCCTCTTGATAGCGGGGGAGACCGGGGAGCTGTTTTTT. Translated, it gives CAISALLIAGETGELFF. V usage is TRBV10-3 and J usage is TRBJ2-2; 9 bases align to TRBD2. CDR3 length: 17 amino acids. The ends lost 4 bases at V and 5 bases at J; junction bases unmatched: 11. Germline CDR1 reads ENHRY; CDR2 reads SYGVKD.

The rearrangement links TRBV11-2 to TRBJ2-7, with D hard to call. The CDR3 spans 16 residues. The ends were cut back, 0 bases at V and 4 bases at J, with 16 bases in the middle. Germline loops: CDR1 SGHAT, CDR2 FQNNGV. The CDR3 coding sequence is TGTGCCAGCAGCTTAGAACCTTCGGCGACTCGGTACGAGCAGTACTTC. Translating it yields CASSLEPSATRYEQYF.

V gene TRBV7-9 combines with J gene TRBJ2-2, with D hard to call. V shed 5 bases and J shed 6 bases, with 25 bases lying between them. Per the germline V gene, CDR1 is SEHNR and CDR2 is FQNEAQ (reference sequence). The CDR3 extends over 18 amino acids. The CDR3 region is CASSKLTTVTPLAGELFF. CDR3 DNA: TGTGCCAGCAGCAAATTAACTACGGTGACCCCCCTCGCCGGGGAGCTGTTTTTT. Based on the CDR3 plus reference TRBV7-9 and TRBJ2-2, the full variable domain is DTGVSQNPRHKITKRGQNVTFRCDPISEHNRLYWYRQTLGQGPEFLTYFQNEAQLEKSRLLSDRFSAERPKGSFSTLEIQRTEQGDSAMYLCASSKLTTVTPLAGELFFGEGSRLTVL.

This clone occurred once. The chain uses TRBV2 and TRBJ2-7; D possibly corresponds to TRBD1 (6 bases). In germline, CDR1 is SNHLY, CDR2 FYNNEI. The CDR3 contains 13 residues. Deletions cut 8 bases from V and 6 bases from J, with 17 bases between. CDR3 nucleotides: TGTGCCAGCCAGGACAGCTCGGGTAGCGAGCAGTACTTC. As protein: CASQDSSGSEQYF.

The chain recombines TRBV7-6 with TRBJ2-5; 8 bases are a match to TRBD2. Losses at the gene ends were 0 bases for V and 1 base for J; bases not matched to a gene: 1. CDR1 is SGHVS and CDR2 is FNYEAQ in the germline V gene. This CDR3 region has 15 residues. CDR3 amino acids: CASSLATSVQETQYF. CDR3 nucleotides: TGTGCCAGCAGCTTAGCGACTAGCGTCCAAGAGACCCAGTACTTC.

This clone is medium-sized (0.01 to 0.1%) by share. The V and J genes are TRBV7-8 and TRBJ2-7; 7 positions match TRBD1. The V gene's germline CDR1 is SGHVS and CDR2 FQNEAQ. Trimming at V came to 1 base and at J to 7 bases, leaving 13 bases not matched to a gene. This CDR3 spans 16 amino acids. CDR3 sequence (DNA): TGTGCCAGCAGCTTAGGTCGAGACAGGGTTCAAAATGAGCAGTACTTC. This gives the protein CASSLGRDRVQNEQYF.